This T cell receptor (beta chain) comes out of a study of identical twins. Whole-study results and caveats: Fewer insertions marked abundant cord blood beta clonotypes; young adult naive trended weakly, memory not at all. Weaker excess twin sharing was observed in beta out-of-frame sequences.

Germline CDR1 is SGHRS and CDR2 is YFSETQ. This CDR3 comprises 15 residues. This clonotype was recorded at least ten times. Its cognate antigen is unknown. An end of the junction does not agree with germline; a read error may underlie this. TCRdb reprocessed the 5' RACE reads via MiXCR and lists one record per CDR3 protein. The sample has 1.5 million to 2 million distinct CDR3 sequences, less than 35% seen once. The TCR sequence derives from a newborn girl in good health. The chain recombines TRBV5-1 with TRBJ2-3; 14 bases match TRBD2. The sample taken for sequencing was cord blood. Written as DNA, the CDR3 is TGTGCCAGCAGCCCGGGACTAGCGGGAGCAGATACGCAGTATTTT. Protein: CASSPGLAGADTQYF.